The rows below give T cell receptor beta chains drawn from one sample of a study of post-analysis software for immune sequencing data. TCRdb re-called the PCR reads with MiXCR, one entry per CDR3 protein. The profile covers more than 450,000 distinct CDR3 sequences, with about a third appearing a single time and approximately 5.4% taken by the ten largest. The sample comprised blood. These TCRs come from a girl between 2 and 17 years old with multiple sclerosis. CDR3s include the opening cysteine and the closing phenylalanine or tryptophan. A D gene is named only where the DNA matches it firmly. The size field is filled for only some rows; it gives once, few, many or a size class.

V,D,J,size,DNA,CDR3
TRBV7-3,NA,TRBJ2-1,NA,TGTGCCAGCAGCACTTCGATTGGACTAAACAATGAGCAGTTCTTC,CASSTSIGLNNEQFF
TRBV19,NA,TRBJ2-1,NA,TGTGCCAGTAGTACAACGACAGGCTACAATGAGCAGTTCTTC,CASSTTTGYNEQFF
TRBV18,NA,TRBJ2-3,NA,TGTGCCAGCTCACCACAGCCCAGTACAGATACGCAGTATTTT,CASSPQPSTDTQYF
TRBV20-1,TRBD1,TRBJ2-7,NA,TGCAGTGCTGACCCAGGGGGCGCCTACGAGCAGTACTTC,CSADPGGAYEQYF
TRBV27,NA,TRBJ1-5,once,TGTGCCAGCAGTCTATGGACGGATCAGCCCCAGCATTTT,CASSLWTDQPQHF
TRBV5-6,TRBD1,TRBJ1-1,few,TGTGCCAGCAGCTCCGATCGGGACAGAGGGTGGGTCACTGAAGCTTTCTTT,CASSSDRDRGWVTEAFF
TRBV29-1,NA,TRBJ2-3,many,TGCAGCGTTGAACTTGCTGATACGCAGTATTTT,CSVELADTQYF
TRBV15,NA,TRBJ1-5,NA,TGTGCCACCAGCAGGGGGGTAGGTAATCAGCCCCAGCATTTT,CATSRGVGNQPQHF
TRBV6-6,NA,TRBJ2-7,NA,TGTGCCACTGTGGGGGGACAGTCGTCCTACGAGCAGTACTTC,CATVGGQSSYEQYF
TRBV6-4,NA,TRBJ2-7,NA,TGTGCCAGCAGTGACTCAACGAGGGGCCGCCATTCCTACGAGCAGTACTTC,CASSDSTRGRHSYEQYF
TRBV13,NA,TRBJ2-5,few,TGTGCCAGCAGCTTAGTACTAGCCCAAGAGACCCAGTACTTC,CASSLVLAQETQYF
TRBV5-1,TRBD2,TRBJ2-1,NA,TGCGCCAGCAGCTTGGGAGCGGGGAGGGACAATGAGCAGTTCTTC,CASSLGAGRDNEQFF
TRBV5-1,NA,TRBJ2-1,few,TGCGCCAGCAGCCTCGGATTAGGCCTAGCCCAGGAGCAGTTCTTC,CASSLGLGLAQEQFF
TRBV20-1,NA,TRBJ1-1,few,TGCAGTGGGAGGGAAGTCGTGAACACTGAAGCTTTCTTT,CSGREVVNTEAFF
TRBV5-1,TRBD2,TRBJ2-3,many,TGTGCCAGCAGCTTCAGCGGGGGCACAGATACGCAGTATTTT,CASSFSGGTDTQYF
TRBV7-3,TRBD2,TRBJ2-1,few,TGTGCCAGCAGCTTAAGCCTAGCGGGGCACAATGAGCAGTTCTTC,CASSLSLAGHNEQFF
TRBV7-9,NA,TRBJ2-5,NA,TGTGCCAGCAGCTTAGTTAGGTCTCGAGAGACCCAGTACTTC,CASSLVRSRETQYF
TRBV7-9,TRBD1,TRBJ1-2,NA,TGTGCCAGCAGTAAAGACAGGGGGAAGAGTTATGGCTACACCTTC,CASSKDRGKSYGYTF
TRBV3-1,NA,TRBJ2-5,NA,TGTGCCAGCAGCCAATCGGCAGCCGAGGAGACCCAGTACTTC,CASSQSAAEETQYF
TRBV11-2,NA,TRBJ2-7,NA,TGTGCCAGCAGCTTAGCGGCGGGAAGGTACGAGCAGTACTTC,CASSLAAGRYEQYF
TRBV7-7,NA,TRBJ2-6,many,TGTGCCAGCAGCCCCACGAGCTCTGGGGCCAACGTCCTGACTTTC,CASSPTSSGANVLTF
TRBV5-6,NA,TRBJ1-5,few,TGTGCCAGCAGCAGTACCGGGACCCCGGCGAATCAGCCCCAGCATTTT,CASSSTGTPANQPQHF
TRBV7-2,TRBD2,TRBJ2-2,NA,TGTGCCAGCAGCCCGCTTAGCGGGGGGGCAGGCGGGGAGCTGTTTTTT,CASSPLSGGAGGELFF
TRBV29-1,NA,TRBJ2-3,few,TGCAGCGTTGTGAATTGGGGTAGCACAGATACGCAGTATTTT,CSVVNWGSTDTQYF
TRBV5-1,TRBD1,TRBJ2-7,few,TGCGCCAGCAGCATGGACAGGCCCTACGAGCAGTACTTC,CASSMDRPYEQYF
TRBV15,TRBD1,TRBJ2-7,few,TGTGCCACCAGCAGCCTCGCCGGGACAGGGCCCTACGAGCAGTACTTC,CATSSLAGTGPYEQYF
TRBV6-5,NA,TRBJ2-1,NA,TGTGCCAGCAGTTACCGACCATCCCCTGAGCAGTTCTTC,CASSYRPSPEQFF
TRBV5-1,TRBD2,TRBJ2-3,few,TGCGCCAGCAGCCCTAAACGCGGGACTAGCGGGTATCGACCAGATACGCAGTATTTT,CASSPKRGTSGYRPDTQYF
TRBV3-1,NA,TRBJ2-3,NA,TGTGCCTGCAGCCAAGATGGGGAGGGGGCAATAGATACGCAGTATTTT,CACSQDGEGAIDTQYF
TRBV5-1,NA,TRBJ1-6,few,TGCGCCAGCACCAAGTCGGGAGTCCACTTT,CASTKSGVHF
TRBV5-1,NA,TRBJ1-1,NA,TGCGCCAGCAGCTTAATTAAGAACACTGAAGCTTTCTTT,CASSLIKNTEAFF
TRBV20-1,TRBD2,TRBJ2-1,few,TGCAGTGCTGAGGGTAGCGGGGTCAATGAGCAGTTCTTC,CSAEGSGVNEQFF
TRBV7-2,TRBD2,TRBJ2-3,NA,TGTGCCAGCAGCTTAGGGAGGCTAGCGGGGACCACAGATACGCAGTATTTT,CASSLGRLAGTTDTQYF
TRBV20-1,TRBD2,TRBJ2-5,NA,TGCAGTGCTTGGCACGGAAGCGGGGCACAAGAGACCCAGTACTTC,CSAWHGSGAQETQYF
TRBV5-7,NA,TRBJ2-7,NA,TGTGCCAGCAGCTTGGTAAAGCCGGTTTCCCACTACGAGCAGTACTTC,CASSLVKPVSHYEQYF
TRBV5-1,NA,TRBJ1-2,few,TGCGCCAGCAGCTTGCGGTCGTGGCGGGGGACACACTATGGCTACACCTTC,CASSLRSWRGTHYGYTF
TRBV6-5,NA,TRBJ2-1,NA,TGTGCCAGCAGGCCGTGGGATTACAATGAGCAGTTCTTC,CASRPWDYNEQFF
TRBV7-6,NA,TRBJ2-5,few,TGTGCCAGCAGCTTAGGCCCCCGGGACCCAGAGACCCAGTACTTC,CASSLGPRDPETQYF
TRBV3-1,TRBD1,TRBJ2-2,NA,TGTGCCAGCAGCCAAACAGGGGCGGACACCGGGGAGCTGTTTTTT,CASSQTGADTGELFF
TRBV3-1,NA,TRBJ1-1,NA,TGTGCCAGCAGCTATATAGGTGGCGGGACTGAAGCTTTCTTT,CASSYIGGGTEAFF
TRBV3-1,NA,TRBJ1-4,NA,TGTGCCAGCAGCCAAGAATCCGACAGAAAACTGTTTTTT,CASSQESDRKLFF
TRBV5-5,TRBD2,TRBJ2-1,few,TGTGCCAGCAGCTCCGCGGGAGACAGATCATACAATGAGCAGTTCTTC,CASSSAGDRSYNEQFF
TRBV5-1,NA,TRBJ1-5,NA,TGCGCCAGCAGCTTGACCCCGCCGGACAGCTATAATCAGCCCCAGCATTTT,CASSLTPPDSYNQPQHF
TRBV28,NA,TRBJ2-4,NA,TGTGCCAGCAGCCTCATATTCGCAGGGCAAAACATTCAGTACTTC,CASSLIFAGQNIQYF
TRBV5-5,NA,TRBJ2-5,few,TGTGCCAGCAGCTTGATGCCCAGAGGGGAGACCCAGTACTTC,CASSLMPRGETQYF
TRBV20-1,NA,TRBJ2-5,NA,TGCAGTGCTAGAGATCGTCTCCTAGTCGGGGACCAGTACTTC,CSARDRLLVGDQYF
TRBV29-1,TRBD1,TRBJ2-7,NA,TGCAGCGTACAGGGGTCGACCTACGAGCAGTACTTC,CSVQGSTYEQYF
TRBV6-6,NA,TRBJ1-2,few,TGTGCCAGCCTGGACAGCGGGATAAGATACACCTTC,CASLDSGIRYTF
TRBV6-1,NA,TRBJ2-7,NA,TGTGCCAGCAGTGAATGGGACGGCTACGAGCAGTACTTC,CASSEWDGYEQYF
TRBV2,NA,TRBJ2-5,few,TGTGCCAGCAGTGCTCAGACAGTCCAAGAGACCCAGTACTTC,CASSAQTVQETQYF
TRBV10-3,TRBD1,TRBJ1-1,NA,TGTGCCATCAGCTATTTAGAGGGACAGGGGGTAGGGAACACTGAAGCTTTCTTT,CAISYLEGQGVGNTEAFF
TRBV5-1,NA,TRBJ2-3,many,TGCGCCAGCAGCTTGGCTTTGCCCACAGATACGCAGTATTTT,CASSLALPTDTQYF
TRBV7-8,NA,TRBJ1-2,NA,TGTGCCAGCAGCTTATCCGACAGGAATGGCTACACCTTC,CASSLSDRNGYTF
TRBV28,NA,TRBJ1-4,NA,TGTGCCAGCAGGGGAGCGGGGTACGAAAAACTGTTTTTT,CASRGAGYEKLFF